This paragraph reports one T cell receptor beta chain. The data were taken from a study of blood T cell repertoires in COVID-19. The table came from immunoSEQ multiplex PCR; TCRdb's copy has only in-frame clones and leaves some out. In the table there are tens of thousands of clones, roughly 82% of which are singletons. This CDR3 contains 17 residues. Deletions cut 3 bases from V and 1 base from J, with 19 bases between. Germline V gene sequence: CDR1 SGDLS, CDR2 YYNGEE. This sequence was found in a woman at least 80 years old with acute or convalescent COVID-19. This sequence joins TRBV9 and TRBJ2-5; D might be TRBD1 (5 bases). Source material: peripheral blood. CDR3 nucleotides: TGTGCCAGCAGCGGACCCCTCGGACACCCTCTCCAAGAGACCCAGTACTTC. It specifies CASSGPLGHPLQETQYF.